This TCR beta chain was sequenced during a study of breast tumors, draining lymph nodes, adjacent tissues. With respect to this clonotype: An end of the junction does not agree with germline; a read error may underlie this.

TCRdb called the multiplex PCR reads again in MiXCR, with one record for every CDR3 protein. The sample records 150,000 to 200,000 distinct CDR3 sequences, around a third being singletons. Samples came from axillary lymph nodes draining the breast cancer. Sequencing was done on a sample of axillary lymph node tissue. This sequence originates from a female donor with breast cancer. Some clones in this sample may be carry-over from other donors' samples.

The chain's CDR3 is CSARIQRDRYSEQFF. CDR3 nucleotide sequence: TGCAGCGCTAGAATTCAGCGGGATAGGTACAGTGAGCAGTTCTTC. This sequence joins TRBV20-1 and TRBJ2-1, with TRBD2 identical over 7 bases. The germline gives CDR1 DFQATT, CDR2 SNEGSKA (reference sequence). The CDR3 sequence is 15 residues long.